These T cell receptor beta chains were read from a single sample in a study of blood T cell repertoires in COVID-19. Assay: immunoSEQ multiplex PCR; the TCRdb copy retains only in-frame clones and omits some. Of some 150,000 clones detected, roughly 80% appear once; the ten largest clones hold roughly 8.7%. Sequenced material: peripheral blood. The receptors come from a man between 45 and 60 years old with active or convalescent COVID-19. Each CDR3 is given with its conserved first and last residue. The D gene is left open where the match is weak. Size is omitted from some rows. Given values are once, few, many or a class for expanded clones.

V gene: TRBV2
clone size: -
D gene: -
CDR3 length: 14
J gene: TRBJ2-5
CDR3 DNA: TGTGCCAGCAGCCCCCGAGCGGACCAAGAGACCCAGTACTTC
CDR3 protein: CASSPRADQETQYF

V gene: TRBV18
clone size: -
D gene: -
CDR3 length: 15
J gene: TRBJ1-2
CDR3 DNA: TGTGCCAGCTCACCACGCCCCGAAGTGAGCTATGGCTACACCTTC
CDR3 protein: CASSPRPEVSYGYTF

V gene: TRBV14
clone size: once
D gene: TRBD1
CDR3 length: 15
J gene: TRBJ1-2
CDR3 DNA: TGTGCCAGCAGCCAAGCGAGGACAGGGAAGGATGGCTACACCTTC
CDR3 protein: CASSQARTGKDGYTF

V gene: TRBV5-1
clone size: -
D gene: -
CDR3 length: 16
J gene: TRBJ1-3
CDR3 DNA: TGCGCCAGCAGCTTGGATTACTTCGACTCTGGAAACACCATATATTTT
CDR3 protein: CASSLDYFDSGNTIYF

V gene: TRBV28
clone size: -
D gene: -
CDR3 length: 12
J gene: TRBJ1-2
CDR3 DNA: TGTGCCAGCAGTTTATCAGGGTATGGCTACACCTTC
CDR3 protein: CASSLSGYGYTF

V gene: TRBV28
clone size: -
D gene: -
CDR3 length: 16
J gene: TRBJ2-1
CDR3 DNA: TGTGCCAGCAGTTTATATCGCAGGGTAGAGGTCAATGAGCAGTTCTTC
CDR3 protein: CASSLYRRVEVNEQFF

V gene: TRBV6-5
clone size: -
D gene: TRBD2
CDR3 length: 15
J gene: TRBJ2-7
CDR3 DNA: TGTGCCAGCAGTCCGACTACTAGCGGGACCTACGAGCAGTACTTC
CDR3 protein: CASSPTTSGTYEQYF

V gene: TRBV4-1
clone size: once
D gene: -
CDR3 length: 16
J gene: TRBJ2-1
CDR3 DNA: TGCGCCAGCAGCCCCTGGGAGGGGGGCTCCTACAATGAGCAGTTCTTC
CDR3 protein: CASSPWEGGSYNEQFF

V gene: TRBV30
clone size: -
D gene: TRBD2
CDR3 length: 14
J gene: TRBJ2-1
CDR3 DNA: TGTGCCTGGAAAAAATGGGGGGGTCGGAATGAGCAGTTCTTC
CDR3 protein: CAWKKWGGRNEQFF

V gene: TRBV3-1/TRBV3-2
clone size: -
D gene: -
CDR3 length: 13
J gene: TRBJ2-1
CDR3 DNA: TGTGCCAGCAGCCAGATGGTTGGGGGGACGCAGTTCTTC
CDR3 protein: CASSQMVGGTQFF

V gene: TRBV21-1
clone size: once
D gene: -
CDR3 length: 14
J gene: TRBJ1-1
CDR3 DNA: TGTGCCAGCAGCAAAAGGACAGGGAACACTGAAGCTTTCTTT
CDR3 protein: CASSKRTGNTEAFF

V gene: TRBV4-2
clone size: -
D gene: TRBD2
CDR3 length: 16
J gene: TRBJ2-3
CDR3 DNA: TGTGCCAGCAGCTCGGGACTAGCGGATAGCACAGATACGCAGTATTTT
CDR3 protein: CASSSGLADSTDTQYF

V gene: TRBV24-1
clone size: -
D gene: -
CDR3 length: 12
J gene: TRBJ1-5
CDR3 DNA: TGTGCCACCCAGGGTAACAATCAGCCCCAGCATTTT
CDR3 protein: CATQGNNQPQHF

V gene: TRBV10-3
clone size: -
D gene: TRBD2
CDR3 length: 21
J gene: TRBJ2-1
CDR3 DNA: TGTGCCATCAGTGGCTCCCCTCTATCCGGGACTAGCGAGAGCTCCTACAATGAGCAGTTCTTC
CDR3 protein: CAISGSPLSGTSESSYNEQFF

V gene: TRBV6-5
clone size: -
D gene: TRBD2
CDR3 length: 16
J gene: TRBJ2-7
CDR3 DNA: TGTGCCAGCAGTTACTCTGGGCTAGCGGGTGGCTACGAGCAGTACTTC
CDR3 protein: CASSYSGLAGGYEQYF

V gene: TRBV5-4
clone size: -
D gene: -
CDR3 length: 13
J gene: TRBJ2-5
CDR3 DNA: TGTGCCAGCAGCTCACAGGGAGGGGAGACCCAGTACTTC
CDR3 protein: CASSSQGGETQYF

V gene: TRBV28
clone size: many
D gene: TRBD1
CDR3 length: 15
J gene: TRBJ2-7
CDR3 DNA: TGTGCCAGCAGTCCCCTGGGACAGGGATACCACGAGCAGTACTTC
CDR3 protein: CASSPLGQGYHEQYF

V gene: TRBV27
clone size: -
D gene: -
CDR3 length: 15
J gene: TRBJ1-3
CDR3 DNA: TGTGCCAGCATGGACAACCTGTACTCTGGAAACACCATATATTTT
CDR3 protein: CASMDNLYSGNTIYF

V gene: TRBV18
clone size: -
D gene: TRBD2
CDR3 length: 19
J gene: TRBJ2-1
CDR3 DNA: TGTGCCAGCTCACCAGTCCCGGGACTAGCGCCGAGCTCCTACAATGAGCAGTTCTTC
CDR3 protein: CASSPVPGLAPSSYNEQFF

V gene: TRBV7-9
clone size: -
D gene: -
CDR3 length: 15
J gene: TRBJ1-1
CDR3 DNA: TGTGCCAGCAGCTTCGTACAGGGCCTGAACACTGAAGCTTTCTTT
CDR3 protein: CASSFVQGLNTEAFF

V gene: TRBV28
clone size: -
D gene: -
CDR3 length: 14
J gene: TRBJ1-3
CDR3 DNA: TGTGCCAGCTCCGGCGGGAGCTCTGGAAACACCATATATTTT
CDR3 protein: CASSGGSSGNTIYF

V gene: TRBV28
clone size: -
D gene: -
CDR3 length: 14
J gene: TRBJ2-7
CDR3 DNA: TGTGCCAGCAGTTTGTCTAGGCCTAAGTACGAGCAGTACTTC
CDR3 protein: CASSLSRPKYEQYF

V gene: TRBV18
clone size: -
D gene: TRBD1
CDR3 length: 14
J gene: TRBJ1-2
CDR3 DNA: TGTGCCAGCTCAGCACAGGGGACTAACTATGGCTACACCTTC
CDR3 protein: CASSAQGTNYGYTF

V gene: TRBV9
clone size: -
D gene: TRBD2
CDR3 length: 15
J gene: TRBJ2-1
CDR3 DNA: TGTGCCAGCACCCGGGGGGGTCGGGTTTACAATGAGCAGTTCTTC
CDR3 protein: CASTRGGRVYNEQFF

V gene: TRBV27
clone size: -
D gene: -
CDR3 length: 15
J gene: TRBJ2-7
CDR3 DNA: TGTGCCAGCACCCTACTAGGGACTGGTTTGGGAGAGCAGTACTTC
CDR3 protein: CASTLLGTGLGEQYF

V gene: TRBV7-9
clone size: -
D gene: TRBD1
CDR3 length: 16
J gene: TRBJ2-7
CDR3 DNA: TGTGCCAGCAGCCCCTCACCGGGACAGGGGGCCTACGAGCAGTACTTC
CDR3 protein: CASSPSPGQGAYEQYF

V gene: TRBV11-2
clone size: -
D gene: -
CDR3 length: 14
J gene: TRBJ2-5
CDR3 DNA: TGTGCCAGCAGCTTAGTGGGGGGTAGAGAGACCCAGTACTTC
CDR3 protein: CASSLVGGRETQYF

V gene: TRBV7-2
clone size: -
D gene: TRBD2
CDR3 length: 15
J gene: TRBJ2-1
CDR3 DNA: TGTGCCAGCAGCTCTTCTAGCGGGTACTACAATGAGCAGTTCTTC
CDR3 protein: CASSSSSGYYNEQFF

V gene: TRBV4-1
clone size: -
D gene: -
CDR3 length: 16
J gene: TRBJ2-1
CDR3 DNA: TGCGCCAGCAGTTCCCGCCCCTCTGAGCGTCCCAATGAGCAGTTCTTC
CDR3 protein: CASSSRPSERPNEQFF

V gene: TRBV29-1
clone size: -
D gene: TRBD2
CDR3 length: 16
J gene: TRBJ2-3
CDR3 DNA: TGCAGCGTTGAACTGGGACTAGCGGTTGCCACAGATACGCAGTATTTT
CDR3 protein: CSVELGLAVATDTQYF

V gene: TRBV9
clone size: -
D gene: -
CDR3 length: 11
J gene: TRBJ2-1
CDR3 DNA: TGTGCCAGCAGCGTAAGCGATGAGCAGTTCTTC
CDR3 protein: CASSVSDEQFF

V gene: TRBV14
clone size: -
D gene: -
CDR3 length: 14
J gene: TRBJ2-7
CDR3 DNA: TGTGCCAGCAGCCGCGTTTCGGGGTGGTACGAGCAGTACTTC
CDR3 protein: CASSRVSGWYEQYF

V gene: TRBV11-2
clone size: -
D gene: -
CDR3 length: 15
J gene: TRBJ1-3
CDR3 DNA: TGTGCCAGCAGCCCGCGGGTAAACAGGGAGGGCACCATATATTTT
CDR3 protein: CASSPRVNREGTIYF

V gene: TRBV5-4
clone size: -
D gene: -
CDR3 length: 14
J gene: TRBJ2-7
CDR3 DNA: TGTGCCAGCAGCTTGAGAGGAACCCGGGGCGAGCAGTACTTC
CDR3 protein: CASSLRGTRGEQYF

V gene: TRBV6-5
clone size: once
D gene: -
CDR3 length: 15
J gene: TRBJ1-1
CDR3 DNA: TGTGCCAGCAGCCAATCATGGACAGCAAACACTGAAGCTTTCTTT
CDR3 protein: CASSQSWTANTEAFF

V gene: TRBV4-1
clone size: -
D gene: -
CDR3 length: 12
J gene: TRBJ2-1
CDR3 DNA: TGCGCCAGCAGCCAGCAACCGGGTGAGCAGTTCTTC
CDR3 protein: CASSQQPGEQFF

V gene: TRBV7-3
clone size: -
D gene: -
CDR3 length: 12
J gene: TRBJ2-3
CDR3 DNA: TGTGCCAGCAGCTTACCATCAGATACGCAGTATTTT
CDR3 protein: CASSLPSDTQYF

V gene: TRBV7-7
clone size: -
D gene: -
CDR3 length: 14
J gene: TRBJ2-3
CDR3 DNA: TGTGCTAGCAGCCCGGGACTGAGCACAGATACGCAGTATTTT
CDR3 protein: CASSPGLSTDTQYF